The TCR beta chain under discussion was sequenced for a study of T cells in Graves' hyperthyroidism and ophthalmopathy (dated by TCRdb to between 2018 and 2020). Background for the entire study: Peripheral blood was collected at initial diagnosis, before any treatment. After blood sampling, hyperthyroidism patients were treated with methimazole at a starting dose of 30 mg daily, and ophthalmopathy patients were treated with high-dose intravenous methylprednisolone. TCR Vbeta CDR3 sequencing of approximately 140 peripheral blood samples (under 45 ophthalmopathy, roughly 72 hyperthyroidism and around 17 progressor patients) is reported in the paper. In addition, the study compared T-cell repertoires in thyroid tissue and in blood from six Graves' hyperthyroidism patients. The approximately 100 discovery patients were randomly split 7:3 into training and test sets. A discovery cohort of about a hundred patients, 43 with Graves' ophthalmopathy and 55 to 60 with stable Graves' hyperthyroidism, was used to find distinguishing TCR V-J signatures. Prospective prediction of ophthalmopathy was tested in an independent validation cohort consisting of fewer than 20 hyperthyroidism patients and some 16 patients who later progressed to ophthalmopathy. The investigation overall reported the following: Most expanded thyroid clonotypes (frequency above 0.001) were also detected in blood, suggesting blood repertoires may reflect thyroid immune responses. No statistical method was used to fix the sample size in advance, and group allocation was not hidden from the investigators. A 13 V-J signature model separated ophthalmopathy from stable hyperthyroidism, with 87.88% sensitivity and approximately 81% specificity in cross-validation and 80%/75% in testing. During validation, the model predicted progression to ophthalmopathy a median of approximately 7 months ahead of onset, with roughly 65% sensitivity and 72% to 85% specificity.

This clonotype was observed many times. Its recognized antigen is unknown. No base qualities exist here, and no much larger clone lies one base off it. TCR beta CDR3 regions were amplified from RNA transcripts. For the first round of RT-PCR on the TCR CDR3, the HTBI primer set was used together with the Qiagen OneStep RT-PCR kit. The libraries were constructed in a second round of multiplex PCR and then size-selected and purified. Paired-end sequencing of the libraries was performed with 100 bp reads on an Illumina HiSeq2000. In the paper's pipeline: Raw data were processed with SOAPnuke, discarding reads with adapters, uncalled bases, mean Phred below 15, or no exact constant-primer or identifier match. COPE v1.2.5 was used to merge the high-quality paired reads, and each unique nucleotide sequence was defined as a clonotype. MiTCR v1.1 was used to align clonotypes to the IMGT TRBV, TRBD and TRBJ reference segments. Only V-J combinations with frequency above 0.0001, covering about 99% of repertoires, were analysed. A TCS score was defined as the ratio between F50 (clonal expansion) and ExV (chaos), using BLOSUM62-based TCRdist between CDR3 peptides within each V-J. Welch's t-statistics and random forest reduced around 550 V-J features to roughly 13, which were used in a naive Bayes classifier (R e1071). TCRdb passed the public sequencing reads through fastp at Q25 and MiXCR, retaining productive beta sequences. Each entry is one CDR3 protein sequence, shown with its most common DNA and genes. The V and J calls and clone size are TCRdb's, not the authors'. Recorded for this sample are around 350,000 distinct CDR3 sequences; less than 15% of them occurred a single time. The top ten clonotypes cover 9.2% of the sample.

A patient counted as having stable Graves' hyperthyroidism if no progression to ophthalmopathy occurred over 18 months of follow-up. The hyperthyroidism patients were between 18 and 65 years old and newly diagnosed, with a disease duration of less than 2 months. Exclusion was applied to patients with uncontrolled infections, other autoimmune diseases, pregnancy or lactation. Diagnoses were based on clinical symptoms, serum thyroxine and TRAb, thyroid ultrasound and orbital computed tomography. Ficoll-Paque density gradient centrifugation was used to isolate PBMCs from around 9.1 ml of fresh peripheral blood. Total RNA was extracted with Trizol reagent, and quality was checked on an Agilent 2100 Bioanalyzer. The CDR3, cysteine through phenylalanine, is 14 amino acids long. The DNA shown is the 42-base CDR3, in frame from base 1. CDR1 and CDR2, per the germline V gene, are ENHRY and SYGVKD. V sheds 3 bases and J sheds 1 base, leaving 10 bases between their ends.

The receptor chain draws on TRBV10-3 and TRBJ2-7; the D match is possibly TRBD1 or TRBD2, with 5 bases aligned in each. The TCR was taken from a woman between 18 and 29 years old with Graves' hyperthyroidism. Sequencing was performed on blood. The CDR3 region has the sequence CAISEWDGSYEQYF. The nucleotide sequence reads TGTGCCATCAGTGAATGGGACGGATCCTACGAGCAGTACTTC.